This is a list of T cell receptor beta chains from one sample in a study of cytomegalovirus exposure and HLA in healthy donors. Generated by immunoSEQ multiplex PCR, the TCRdb table keeps only in-frame clones and is missing some. The sample lists fewer than 150,000 clones, around 77% seen once, with approximately 4.3% in the top ten. The sequencing input was PBMCs. The receptors shown here come from a man between 25 and 39 years old in good health. Both conserved end residues are part of each CDR3. A D gene is named only where the DNA matches it firmly. Not all rows give a size; the values are once, few, many and, for expanded clones, a class.

size,D,J,V,CDR3,DNA
.,.,TRBJ1-6,TRBV27,CASFKKGGLGDNSPLHF,TGTGCCAGCTTCAAAAAGGGGGGGTTAGGGGATAATTCACCCCTCCACTTT
.,.,TRBJ2-5,TRBV19,CASMGAGETQYF,TGTGCCAGTATGGGGGCGGGAGAGACCCAGTACTTC
.,TRBD1,TRBJ2-2,TRBV19,CASSTGQGNTGELFF,TGTGCCAGTAGTACAGGACAGGGCAACACCGGGGAGCTGTTTTTT
few,.,TRBJ2-5,TRBV7-7,CASSADSVRTQYF,TGTGCCAGCAGCGCGGACTCAGTCCGGACCCAGTACTTC
.,.,TRBJ2-7,TRBV6-1,CASRGRDRSTCEQYF,TGTGCCAGCAGGGGGAGGGACAGGAGTACTTGCGAGCAGTACTTC
.,TRBD2,TRBJ2-3,TRBV5-8,CASSLDLRETSTDTQYF,TGTGCCAGCAGCTTGGATCTGCGGGAGACTAGCACAGATACGCAGTATTTT
.,TRBD2,TRBJ2-1,TRBV6-4,CASSDVAGEGEDEQFF,TGTGCCAGCAGTGACGTAGCGGGAGAGGGGGAGGATGAGCAGTTCTTC
.,TRBD2,TRBJ2-2,TRBV5-4,CASSTGLAGNTGELFF,TGTGCCAGCAGCACCGGACTAGCGGGGAACACCGGGGAGCTGTTTTTT
.,.,TRBJ2-7,TRBV11-2,CASVGASYEQYF,TGTGCCAGCGTGGGGGCCTCCTACGAGCAGTACTTC
.,TRBD2,TRBJ2-1,TRBV7-2,CASSLWGSGSIKYNEQFF,TGTGCCAGCAGCTTATGGGGTAGCGGGTCAATCAAATACAATGAGCAGTTCTTC
.,TRBD1,TRBJ2-7,TRBV11-2,CASSLGTGSEQYF,TGTGCCAGCAGCTTAGGGACAGGTTCCGAGCAGTACTTC
once,TRBD1,TRBJ2-7,TRBV4-3,CASSQGRQGTYEQYF,TGCGCCAGCAGCCAGGGTAGACAGGGGACATACGAGCAGTACTTC
.,TRBD2,TRBJ2-1,TRBV25-1,CASSDAGGGNEQFF,TGTGCCAGCAGTGATGCGGGAGGGGGCAATGAGCAGTTCTTC
.,.,TRBJ2-5,TRBV6-5,CASSYRGLAETQYF,TGTGCCAGCAGTTACAGAGGCCTAGCAGAGACCCAGTACTTC
.,.,TRBJ1-5,TRBV6-1,CASSGTEVYQPQHF,TGTGCCAGCAGTGGGACAGAAGTTTATCAGCCCCAGCATTTT
.,.,TRBJ2-7,TRBV7-9,CSSSTPGDNPPYEQYF,TGTTCCAGCAGCACCCCAGGGGACAATCCCCCCTACGAGCAGTACTTC
.,TRBD2,TRBJ2-2,TRBV19,CASSMGWTAGAGELFF,TGTGCCAGTAGTATGGGTTGGACAGCGGGAGCCGGGGAGCTGTTTTTT
once,.,TRBJ1-4,TRBV7-9,CASSLDSSHEKLFF,TGTGCCAGCAGCTTAGACAGTTCACATGAAAAACTGTTTTTT
.,TRBD2,TRBJ2-1,TRBV5-1,CASSPGLALGEQFF,TGCGCCAGCAGCCCGGGACTAGCTTTAGGTGAGCAGTTCTTC
.,.,TRBJ1-4,TRBV11-2,CASSPRGIIEKLFF,TGTGCCAGCAGCCCTAGGGGGATTATAGAAAAACTGTTTTTT
.,TRBD1,TRBJ2-5,TRBV7-3,CASNTQGAQETQYF,TGTGCCAGCAACACACAGGGGGCCCAAGAGACCCAGTACTTC
.,.,TRBJ2-3,TRBV19,CASSALYPNTDTQYF,TGTGCCAGTAGTGCCCTCTATCCGAACACAGATACGCAGTATTTT
.,TRBD2,TRBJ2-1,TRBV7-3,CASSYRTSGSGEQFF,TGTGCCAGCAGCTATCGGACTAGCGGGAGTGGTGAGCAGTTCTTC
once,.,TRBJ1-2,TRBV18,CASSPQGRGYTF,TGTGCCAGCTCACCTCAGGGTCGCGGCTACACCTTC
.,TRBD2,TRBJ2-1,TRBV29-1,CSVGRTSGANYNEQFF,TGCAGCGTTGGGAGAACTAGCGGGGCTAATTACAATGAGCAGTTCTTC
.,TRBD1,TRBJ1-1,TRBV6-5,CASRTGATNTEAFF,TGTGCCAGCAGAACAGGGGCCACGAACACTGAAGCTTTCTTT
medium-sized,.,TRBJ2-1,TRBV6-4,CASSDSDSNEQFF,TGTGCCAGCAGTGACTCAGACAGCAATGAGCAGTTCTTC
.,TRBD2,TRBJ2-1,TRBV4-3,CASSQVSGRGNEQFF,TGCGCCAGCAGCCAAGTCAGCGGGAGGGGAAATGAGCAGTTCTTC
.,TRBD1,TRBJ1-5,TRBV4-3,CASSQEVQGDQPQHF,TGCGCCAGCAGCCAAGAGGTGCAGGGGGATCAGCCCCAGCATTTT
.,TRBD2,TRBJ2-7,TRBV28,CASSWGLAPYEQYF,TGTGCCAGCAGTTGGGGACTAGCGCCCTACGAGCAGTACTTC
.,TRBD2,TRBJ2-7,TRBV10-3,CAISESSGSVEQYF,TGTGCCATCAGTGAGTCAAGCGGGAGTGTCGAGCAGTACTTC
.,.,TRBJ2-7,TRBV7-2,CASSLDNGPYREQYF,TGTGCCAGCAGCTTAGATAATGGGCCCTACCGCGAGCAGTACTTC
.,TRBD2,TRBJ2-1,TRBV7-2,CASGLAGGGYNEQFF,TGTGCCAGCGGATTAGCGGGAGGGGGATACAATGAGCAGTTCTTC
few,TRBD1,TRBJ1-3,TRBV28,CASKGQGAIYSGNTIYF,TGTGCCAGCAAGGGACAGGGGGCAATATACTCTGGAAACACCATATATTTT
.,.,TRBJ1-5,TRBV5-6,CASSLGTAVNNQPQHF,TGTGCCAGCAGCTTGGGGACTGCCGTAAACAATCAGCCCCAGCATTTT
.,.,TRBJ1-4,TRBV6-5,CASSYSSLGKLFF,TGTGCCAGCAGTTACTCGAGCCTTGGAAAACTGTTTTTT
.,.,TRBJ2-2,TRBV15,CATSRDRRAGTGELFF,TGTGCCACCAGCAGAGATCGCAGGGCCGGCACCGGGGAGCTGTTTTTT
.,.,TRBJ2-7,TRBV11-3,CASSLVAQSTYEQYF,TGTGCCAGCAGCTTAGTTGCACAGTCAACCTACGAGCAGTACTTC
.,TRBD1,TRBJ2-5,TRBV4-1,CASSRGTAYQETQYF,TGCGCCAGCAGCCGAGGGACAGCGTACCAAGAGACCCAGTACTTC
.,.,TRBJ2-7,TRBV11-3,CASSMRQDEQYF,TGTGCCAGCAGCATGCGACAGGACGAGCAGTACTTC
.,.,TRBJ2-5,TRBV27,CASSVSVYQETQYF,TGTGCCAGCAGTGTTTCGGTGTACCAAGAGACCCAGTACTTC
.,.,TRBJ1-2,TRBV7-9,CASSLVGREGYGYTF,TGTGCCAGCAGCTTAGTTGGCAGGGAGGGCTATGGCTACACCTTC
.,TRBD2,TRBJ2-5,TRBV12-5,CASADGTSGRRETQYF,TGTGCTAGTGCCGATGGGACTAGCGGGAGGAGGGAGACCCAGTACTTC
.,.,TRBJ2-7,TRBV6-5,CASSYGRDWEQYF,TGTGCCAGCAGTTACGGTCGAGATTGGGAGCAGTACTTC
.,TRBD1,TRBJ2-1,TRBV6-5,CASSWDSSYNEQFF,TGTGCCAGCAGTTGGGACAGTTCCTACAATGAGCAGTTCTTC